A single sample is the source of the 8 T cell receptor beta chains below, sequenced in a study of blood T cells in healthy people across ages (dated by TCRdb to about 2015). The library was made by 5' RACE. Instrument on record: Illumina HiSeq 2500. A second PCR of roughly 7 to 11 cycles was run with a J-beta primer mix and a sample-barcoded 5' primer. TCRdb ran its own pipeline on the public reads, namely fastp trimming at Q25 and MiXCR clone calling, and kept in-frame beta chains. Under each unique CDR3 protein, matching rows form one entry showing the most common genes and DNA. Here the sample has 1,100,000 or so distinct CDR3 sequences; 35% to 55% occur a single time. The ten largest make up approximately 17% of the sample. The sequencing input was blood. These receptors originate from a woman aged 60-70 years in good health.

The CDR3 nucleotides are TGTGCCAGCAGCTTAGGCCCAGGCTTGGATTCACCCCTCCACTTT. Protein product: CASSLGPGLDSPLHF. The rearrangement links TRBV11-2 to TRBJ1-6; D call uncertain. Germline V gene sequence: CDR1 SGHAT, CDR2 FQNNGV. Trimming stripped 1 base from V and 8 bases from J, with 12 bases between. The CDR3 has 15 residues.

V is TRBV27 and J is TRBJ1-2; maybe TRBD1 (6 bases). Trimming pared 4 bases from V and 5 bases from J, leaving 17 bases between. The germline CDR1 and CDR2 sequences are MNHEY and SMNVEV (reference sequence). The CDR3 consists of 15 residues. The CDR3 loop reads CASSSRDWGLYGYTF. CDR3 bases: TGTGCCAGCAGTTCGAGGGACTGGGGGCTGTATGGCTACACCTTC.

The chain has TRBV5-1 and TRBJ2-1; 10 nucleotides match TRBD2. The V gene's germline CDR1 is SGHRS and CDR2 YFSETQ. This CDR3 comprises 15 residues. V was pared by 0 bases and J by 7 bases, with 4 bases of the junction left unmatched. The CDR3 sequence: CASSLAPGLANEQFF. CDR3 coding DNA: TGCGCCAGCAGCTTGGCCCCGGGACTAGCGAATGAGCAGTTCTTC.

The chain uses TRBV29-1 and TRBJ1-4; D not certain. Trimming removed 7 bases from V and 0 bases from J, with 9 bases in between. The CDR3 covers 13 residues. The germline V gene has CDR1 SQVTM and CDR2 ANQGSEA. The CDR3 DNA reads as TGCAGCGCATTACAGCCAACTAATGAAAAACTGTTTTTT. Encoded protein: CSALQPTNEKLFF. Full variable domain (rest looked up from reference TRBV29-1 and TRBJ1-4): SAVISQKPSRDICQRGTSLTIQCQVDSQVTMMFWYRQQPGQSLTLIATANQGSEATYESGFVIDKFPISRPNLTFSTLTVSNMSPEDSSIYLCSALQPTNEKLFFGSGTQLSVL.

The chain combines TRBV20-1 with TRBJ1-1, with D maybe TRBD1 (6 bases). V lost 7 bases, J lost 5 bases, and 14 bases lay in between. Germline values: CDR1 DFQATT, CDR2 SNEGSKA (reference sequence). This CDR3 contains 12 residues. The CDR3 spells CSVKGGFTEAFF. The CDR3 DNA reads TGCAGTGTCAAAGGGGGTTTTACTGAAGCTTTCTTT.

This clonotype has only a few counts. V is TRBV29-1 and J is TRBJ2-1; TRBD2 matches 7 bases. After removal of 3 bases from V and 7 bases from J, the junction contained 9 bases not matched to a gene. This CDR3 has 14 residues. Looked up from germline, CDR1 is SQVTM and CDR2 is ANQGSEA. Here the CDR3 reads CSVDGAGVGNEQFF. In nucleotides, the CDR3 is TGCAGCGTTGATGGCGCGGGAGTCGGGAATGAGCAGTTCTTC.

Worth noting for this clonotype: A much larger clone differs from this one at a single base, so this may be a read error. The genes are TRBV12-3 or TRBV12-4 and TRBJ2-6, with D possibly matching TRBD1 (5 bases). This CDR3 spans 14 amino acids. CDR3 DNA: TGTGCCAGCAGTTTCAGCTCTGGGGCCAACGCCCTGACTTTC. Translated: CASSFSSGANALTF.

The rearrangement joins TRBV10-3 to TRBJ2-7; 7 bases align to TRBD1. Trimming at V came to 9 bases and at J to 7 bases, leaving 15 bases not matched to a gene. The CDR3 is 14 amino acids. The germline V gene has CDR1 ENHRY and CDR2 SYGVKD. This CDR3 is CAMKGAPESGEQYF. The CDR3 DNA is TGTGCCATGAAGGGGGCCCCGGAATCGGGGGAGCAGTACTTC.